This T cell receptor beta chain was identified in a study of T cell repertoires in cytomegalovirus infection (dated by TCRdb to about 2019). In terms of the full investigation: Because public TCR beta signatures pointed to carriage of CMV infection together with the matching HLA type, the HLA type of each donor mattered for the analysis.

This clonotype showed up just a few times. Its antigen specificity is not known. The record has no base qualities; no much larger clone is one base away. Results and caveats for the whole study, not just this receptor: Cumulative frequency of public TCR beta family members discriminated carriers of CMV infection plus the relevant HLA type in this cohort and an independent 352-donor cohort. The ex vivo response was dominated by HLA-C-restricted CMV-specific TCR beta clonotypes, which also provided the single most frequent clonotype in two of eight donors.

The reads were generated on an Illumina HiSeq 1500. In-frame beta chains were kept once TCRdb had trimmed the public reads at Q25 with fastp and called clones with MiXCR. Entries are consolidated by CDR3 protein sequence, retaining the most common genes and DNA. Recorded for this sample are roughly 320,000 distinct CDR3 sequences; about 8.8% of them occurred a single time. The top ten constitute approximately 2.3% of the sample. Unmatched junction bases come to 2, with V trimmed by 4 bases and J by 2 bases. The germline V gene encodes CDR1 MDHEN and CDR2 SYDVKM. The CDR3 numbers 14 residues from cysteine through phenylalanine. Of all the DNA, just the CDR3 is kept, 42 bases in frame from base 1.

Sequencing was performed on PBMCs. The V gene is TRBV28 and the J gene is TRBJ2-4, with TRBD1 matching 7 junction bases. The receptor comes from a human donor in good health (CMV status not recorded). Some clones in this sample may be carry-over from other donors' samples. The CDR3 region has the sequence CASSSGQTKNIQYF. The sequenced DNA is TGTGCCAGCAGTTCGGGACAGACCAAAAACATTCAGTACTTC.